What follows are 11 T cell receptor beta chains derived from one specimen sequenced in a study of beta chain features in type 1 diabetes. The isolated RNA, all of it, was reverse transcribed, so expressed TCRB transcripts were what got sequenced. The assay was immunoSEQ multiplex PCR, and TCRdb's table has in-frame clones only and misses some. The sample has 160,000 or so clones, roughly 11% seen once; the top ten hold roughly 1.9%. The source material was central memory CD4+ T cells from blood. These receptors came from a young man in good health.

The CDR3 DNA follows: TGTGCCAGCAGTCCTACCTTGGAGGAAAAACTGTTTTTT. This translates into CASSPTLEEKLFF. The chain has TRBV5-4 and TRBJ1-4; no firm D call. This CDR3 has 13 residues. CDR1 and CDR2 (germline): SGHNT, YYREEE (reference sequence). V was clipped by 5 bases and J by 8 bases, with 13 bases between them.

This chain joins TRBV2 and TRBJ1-1; D is perhaps TRBD1 (5 bases). Looked up from germline, CDR1 is SNHLY and CDR2 is FYNNEI. V dropped 6 bases and J dropped 5 bases, with 16 bases sitting between them. This CDR3 has 14 amino acids. As DNA, the CDR3 is TGTGCCAGCAGGAGCAGGGTAACAGGTACTGAAGCTTTCTTT. As protein: CASRSRVTGTEAFF.

V and J are TRBV5-4 and TRBJ2-4; 9 bases match TRBD1. The ends lost 5 bases at V and 3 bases at J; junction bases unmatched: 6. CDR3 length: 15 residues. Per germline, CDR1 SGHNT and CDR2 YYREEE (reference sequence). For the CDR3, the DNA is TGTGCCAGCAGTCGGGACAGGGCGATCAAAAACATTCAGTACTTC. This translates into CASSRDRAIKNIQYF.

This clone was observed a handful of times. The chain recombines TRBV29-1 with TRBJ2-6; D remains unclear. The CDR3 is 14 amino acids. Germline-derived CDR1 and CDR2 are SQVTM and ANQGSEA. Trimming took off 3 bases at V and 0 bases at J, with 6 bases between the two ends. The CDR3 spells CSVDSDSGANVLTF. CDR3 bases: TGCAGCGTTGACAGTGACTCTGGGGCCAACGTCCTGACTTTC. The entire variable domain, with the rest obtained from reference TRBV29-1 and TRBJ2-6, is as follows: SAVISQKPSRDICQRGTSLTIQCQVDSQVTMMFWYRQQPGQSLTLIATANQGSEATYESGFVIDKFPISRPNLTFSTLTVSNMSPEDSSIYLCSVDSDSGANVLTFGAGSRLTVL.

The V call is TRBV15, the J call TRBJ1-4; 8 nucleotides align to TRBD1. CDR3 length: 16 residues. Germline assignment: CDR1 LNHNV and CDR2 YYDKDF (reference sequence). V shed 1 base and J 8 bases; nucleotides not matched to a gene: 9. This CDR3 is CATSRGYGQGNEKLFF. CDR3 nucleotides: TGTGCCACCAGCAGAGGTTATGGACAGGGAAACGAAAAACTGTTTTTT.

This clone has a handful of counts. This chain links TRBV30 with TRBJ2-3; maybe TRBD1 (6 bases). The CDR3 is made up of 16 amino acids. Germline V CDR1 and CDR2: GTSNPN, SVGIG (reference sequence). The V gene lost 0 bases and the J gene lost 2 bases, with 15 bases spanning the gap. DNA for the CDR3: TGTGCCTGGAGTGTATTGGACAGAGCCTACACAGATACGCAGTATTTT. This codes for CAWSVLDRAYTDTQYF.

This chain connects TRBV15 to TRBJ2-3; no firm D call. CDR1 is LNHNV, CDR2 YYDKDF, per germline (reference sequence). The CDR3 contains 15 residues. Trimming left V 3 bases short and J 2 bases short, with 12 bases between. CDR3 sequence (DNA): TGTGCCACCAGCAGCCCCGGCGCGTCCACAGATACGCAGTATTTT. Its protein product is CATSSPGASTDTQYF.

J is TRBJ2-7 and V is TRBV2; D is unclear. The CDR3 extends over 17 amino acids. V lost 5 bases to trimming and J lost 1 base, with 21 bases between them. CDR1 is SNHLY and CDR2 is FYNNEI in the germline V gene. CDR3 protein: CASSLDLTEKTSYEQYF. The CDR3 bases are TGTGCCAGCAGTCTTGACCTGACTGAAAAAACATCCTACGAGCAGTACTTC.

This sequence joins TRBV28 and TRBJ2-7; 7 nucleotides agree with TRBD1. Germline assignment: CDR1 MDHEN and CDR2 SYDVKM. The CDR3 contains 14 residues. The ends lost 6 bases at V and 8 bases at J; junction bases unmatched: 13. In DNA, the CDR3 is TGTGCCAGCAGCTCTGGACAGGACCGAGGGAAGCAGTACTTC. It codes for CASSSGQDRGKQYF.

This clone was counted only a few times. One end of the junction does not line up with germline, which may come from a read error. The rearrangement joins TRBV25-1 to TRBJ1-6; D uncertain. There are 12 residues in the CDR3. Looked up from germline, CDR1 is MGHDK and CDR2 is SYGVNS. Here the CDR3 DNA reads TGTGCCAGCAGTGAAAAGGGATCACCCCTCCGCTTT. This translates into CASSEKGSPLRF.

This clone appeared a few times. The chain recombines TRBV5-1 with TRBJ2-5; no reliable D call. The CDR3 loop spans 14 amino acids. In germline, CDR1 is SGHRS, CDR2 YFSETQ. The V end was cut by 4 bases, the J end by 1 base, with 11 bases between. Here the CDR3 DNA reads TGCGCCAGCAGCCACCGGGCTGGCCAAGAGACCCAGTACTTC. Encoded protein: CASSHRAGQETQYF.